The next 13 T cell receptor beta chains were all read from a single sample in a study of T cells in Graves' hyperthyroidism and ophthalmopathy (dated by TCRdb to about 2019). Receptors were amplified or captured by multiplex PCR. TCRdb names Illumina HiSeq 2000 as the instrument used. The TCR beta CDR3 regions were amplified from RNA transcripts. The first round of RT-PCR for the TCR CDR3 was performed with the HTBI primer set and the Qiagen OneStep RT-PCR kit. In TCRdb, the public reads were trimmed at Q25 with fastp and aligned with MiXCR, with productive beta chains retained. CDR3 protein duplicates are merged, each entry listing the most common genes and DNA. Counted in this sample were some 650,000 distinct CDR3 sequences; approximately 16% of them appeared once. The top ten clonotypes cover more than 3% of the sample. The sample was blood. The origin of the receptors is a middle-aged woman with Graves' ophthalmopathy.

This CDR3 is CSAMTRGNTDTQYF. The CDR3 DNA reads as TGCAGTGCTATGACTAGGGGGAACACAGATACGCAGTATTTT. The chain links TRBV20-1 to TRBJ2-3; D may match TRBD1 or TRBD2 (6 bases each). Between the trimmed V and J ends, which lost 4 bases and 2 bases, there was a span of 13 bases. This CDR3 spans 14 amino acids. Germline V gene data show CDR1 as DFQATT and CDR2 as SNEGSKA (reference sequence).

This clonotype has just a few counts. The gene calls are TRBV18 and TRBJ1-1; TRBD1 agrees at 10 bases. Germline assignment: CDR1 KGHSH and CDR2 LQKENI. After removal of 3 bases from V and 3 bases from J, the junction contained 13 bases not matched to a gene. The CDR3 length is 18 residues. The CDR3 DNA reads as TGTGCCAGCTCACCGCCACGACAGGGGGCCCGGGATGACACTGAAGCTTTCTTT. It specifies CASSPPRQGARDDTEAFF.

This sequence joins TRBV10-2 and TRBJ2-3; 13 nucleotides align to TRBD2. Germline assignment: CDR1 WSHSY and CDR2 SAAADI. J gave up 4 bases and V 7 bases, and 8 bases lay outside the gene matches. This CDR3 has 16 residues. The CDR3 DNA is TGCGCCAGCACCAGACTAGCGGGGGGAAAGGCAGATACGCAGTATTTT. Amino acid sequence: CASTRLAGGKADTQYF.

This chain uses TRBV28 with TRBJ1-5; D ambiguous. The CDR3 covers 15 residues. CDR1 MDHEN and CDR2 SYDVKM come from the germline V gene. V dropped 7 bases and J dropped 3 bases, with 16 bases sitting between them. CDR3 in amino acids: CASTPGSTINQPQHF. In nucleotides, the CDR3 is TGTGCCAGCACCCCGGGGAGTACCATCAATCAGCCCCAGCATTTT. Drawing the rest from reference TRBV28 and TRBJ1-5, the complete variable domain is DVKVTQSSRYLVKRTGEKVFLECVQDMDHENMFWYRQDPGLGLRLIYFSYDVKMKEKGDIPEGYSVSREKKERFSLILESASTNQTSMYLCASTPGSTINQPQHFGDGTRLSIL.

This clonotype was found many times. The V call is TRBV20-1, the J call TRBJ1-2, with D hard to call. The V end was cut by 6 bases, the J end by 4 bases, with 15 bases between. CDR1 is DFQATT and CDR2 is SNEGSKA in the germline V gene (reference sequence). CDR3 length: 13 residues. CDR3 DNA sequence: TGCAGTGCCAGCCCCCAGAGCGCCTATGGCTACACCTTC. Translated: CSASPQSAYGYTF.

DNA of the CDR3: TGTGCCAGCAGTTTCCCGGGGCAGGGCCTAATTAATCAGCCCCAGCATTTT. It codes for CASSFPGQGLINQPQHF. The chain links TRBV28 to TRBJ1-5, with D possibly being TRBD1 (5 bases). Trimming took off 3 bases at V and 4 bases at J, with 19 bases between the two ends. Germline V gives CDR1 MDHEN, CDR2 SYDVKM. The CDR3 consists of 17 residues.

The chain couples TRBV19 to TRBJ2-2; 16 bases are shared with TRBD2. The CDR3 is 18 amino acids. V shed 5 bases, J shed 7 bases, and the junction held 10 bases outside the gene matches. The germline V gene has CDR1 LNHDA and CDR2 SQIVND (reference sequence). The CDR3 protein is CASSPPGTSGRAIGELFF. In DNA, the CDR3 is TGTGCCAGTAGTCCCCCGGGGACTAGCGGGAGGGCCATCGGGGAGCTGTTTTTT. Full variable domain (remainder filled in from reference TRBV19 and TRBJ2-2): DGGITQSPKYLFRKEGQNVTLSCEQNLNHDAMYWYRQDPGQGLRLIYYSQIVNDFQKGDIAEGYSVSREKKESFPLTVTSAQKNPTAFYLCASSPPGTSGRAIGELFFGEGSRLTVL.

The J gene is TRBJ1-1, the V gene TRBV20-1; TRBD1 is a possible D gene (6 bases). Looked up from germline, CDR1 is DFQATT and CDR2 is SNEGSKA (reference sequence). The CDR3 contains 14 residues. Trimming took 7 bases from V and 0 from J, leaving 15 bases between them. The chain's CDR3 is CSVYRGGMNTEAFF. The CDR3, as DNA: TGCAGTGTTTATAGGGGGGGCATGAACACTGAAGCTTTCTTT.

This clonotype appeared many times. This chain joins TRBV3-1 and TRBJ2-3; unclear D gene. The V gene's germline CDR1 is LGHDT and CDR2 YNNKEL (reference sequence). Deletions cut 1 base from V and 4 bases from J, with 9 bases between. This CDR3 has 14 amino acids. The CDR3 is CASSQVFPPDTQYF. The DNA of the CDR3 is TGTGCCAGCAGCCAAGTATTCCCTCCAGATACGCAGTATTTT.

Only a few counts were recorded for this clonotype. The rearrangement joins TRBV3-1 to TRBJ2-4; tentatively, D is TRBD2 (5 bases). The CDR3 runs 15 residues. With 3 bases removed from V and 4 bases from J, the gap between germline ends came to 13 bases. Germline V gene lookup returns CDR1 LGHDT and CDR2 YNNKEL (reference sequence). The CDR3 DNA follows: TGTGCCAGCAGCCAGGGGAGTCTTACTAAAAACATTCAGTACTTC. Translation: CASSQGSLTKNIQYF.

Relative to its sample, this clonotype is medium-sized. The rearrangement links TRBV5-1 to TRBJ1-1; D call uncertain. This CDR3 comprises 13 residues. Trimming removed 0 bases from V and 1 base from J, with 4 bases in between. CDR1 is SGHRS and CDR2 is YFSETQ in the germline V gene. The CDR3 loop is CASSLGGNTEAFF. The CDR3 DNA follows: TGCGCCAGCAGCTTGGGGGGGAACACTGAAGCTTTCTTT.

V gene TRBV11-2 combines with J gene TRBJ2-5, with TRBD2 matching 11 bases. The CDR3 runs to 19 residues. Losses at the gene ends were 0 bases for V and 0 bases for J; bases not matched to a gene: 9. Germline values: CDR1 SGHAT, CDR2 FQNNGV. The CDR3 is CASSLDSLAGARYQETQYF. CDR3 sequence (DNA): TGTGCCAGCAGCTTAGATTCACTAGCGGGGGCCCGGTACCAAGAGACCCAGTACTTC.

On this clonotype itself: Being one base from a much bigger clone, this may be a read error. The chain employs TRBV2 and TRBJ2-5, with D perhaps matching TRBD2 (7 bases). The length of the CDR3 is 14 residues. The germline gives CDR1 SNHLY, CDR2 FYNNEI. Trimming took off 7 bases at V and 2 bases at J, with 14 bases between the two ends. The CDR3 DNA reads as TGTGCCAGCATGCGGGGGCATGGGCAAGAGACCCAGTACTTC. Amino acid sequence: CASMRGHGQETQYF.